Each of the 21 T cell receptor beta chains below was sequenced from the same sample in a study of cytomegalovirus exposure and HLA in healthy donors. Profiled with immunoSEQ multiplex PCR; TCRdb holds only in-frame clones, not every one. The table has 200,000 to 250,000 clones, around nine tenths seen once. The sequenced sample consisted of PBMCs. All receptors derive from a woman younger than 30 in good health and CMV-seronegative.

To note about this clone: This same CDR3 is encoded by further DNA sequences in the sample. This chain connects TRBV27 to TRBJ1-3; D is ambiguous. The length of the CDR3 is 14 residues. In germline, CDR1 is MNHEY, CDR2 SMNVEV (reference sequence). With 6 bases removed from V and 0 bases from J, the gap between germline ends came to 9 bases. For the CDR3, the DNA is TGTGCCAGCAGGATCACCTACTCTGGAAACACCATATATTTT. Amino acids: CASRITYSGNTIYF.

Only a few counts were recorded for this clone. The chain has TRBV2 and TRBJ2-7; the match to TRBD2 covers 7 bases. The CDR3 length is 13 residues. CDR1 and CDR2 from the germline V gene are SNHLY and FYNNEI. Losses at the gene ends were 1 base for V and 5 bases for J; bases not matched to a gene: 2. The CDR3, as DNA: TGTGCCAGCAGTGAAGGGGAGGGCCACGAGCAGTACTTC. Translation: CASSEGEGHEQYF.

The DNA for the CDR3 is TGTGCCAGCAGCTCGCTTAGCGGGAGAGGCGGCACAGATACGCAGTATTTT. Encoded protein: CASSSLSGRGGTDTQYF. The rearrangement uses TRBV7-2 and TRBJ2-3; 9 bases align to TRBD2. The CDR3 length is 17 residues. With V trimmed by 4 bases and J by 1 base, 9 bases remained unmatched. Germline assignment: CDR1 SGHTA and CDR2 FQGNSA.

The chain joins TRBV27 to TRBJ2-7, with D hard to call. Germline V gene sequence: CDR1 MNHEY, CDR2 SMNVEV (reference sequence). V gave up 0 bases and J gave up 0 bases, with 9 bases separating them. The CDR3 is 15 residues long. The DNA for the CDR3 is TGTGCCAGCAGTTTATCCGGCAGGCCCTCCTACGAGCAGTACTTC. Amino acid sequence: CASSLSGRPSYEQYF.

This clone was observed once. The chain couples TRBV28 to TRBJ2-5, with a tentative D call TRBD1 (6 bases). Trimming shortened V by 1 base and J by 5 bases, and 17 bases separated the two germline ends. Germline values: CDR1 MDHEN, CDR2 SYDVKM. The CDR3 totals 16 residues. CDR3 sequence reads: CASSLSPGMQGETQYF. The CDR3 nucleotides read TGTGCCAGCAGTTTATCTCCAGGGATGCAGGGGGAGACCCAGTACTTC.

The chain uses TRBV4-1 and TRBJ2-7, with a tentative D call TRBD2 (5 bases). CDR3 length: 17 amino acids. The V end was cut by 0 bases, the J end by 1 base, with 16 bases between. Per germline, CDR1 MGHRA and CDR2 YSYEKL. The CDR3 sequence: CASSQESGVRFSYEQYF. Here the CDR3 DNA reads TGCGCCAGCAGCCAAGAGTCCGGGGTGCGATTTTCCTACGAGCAGTACTTC.

The V call is TRBV14, the J call TRBJ2-1, with TRBD2 identical over 8 bases. CDR3 length: 16 residues. In germline, CDR1 is SGHDN, CDR2 FVKESK. J lost 8 bases, V lost 4 bases, and 13 bases had no gene match. The CDR3 DNA sequence: TGTGCCAGCAGCCCCGGGGGAGCGGGAGTCGTATATGAGCAGTTCTTC. This sequence encodes CASSPGGAGVVYEQFF.

The gene calls are TRBV12-5 and TRBJ1-1, with 8 bases lining up with TRBD1. Germline values: CDR1 LGHNT, CDR2 FRNRAP. V lost 0 bases and J lost 5; bases outside the gene matches: 17. The CDR3 consists of 19 residues. The CDR3 bases are TGTGCTAGTGGTTTGGTAATGGCAGGGGGCTTCGGTCTAGGAACTGAAGCTTTCTTT. It is translated as CASGLVMAGGFGLGTEAFF.

The chain carries TRBV9 and TRBJ2-3, with TRBD2 as a possible D gene (6 bases). Germline V CDR1 and CDR2: SGDLS, YYNGEE. The V end lost 3 bases, the J end lost 6 bases, and 14 bases lay between the germline ends. There are 14 residues in the CDR3. The CDR3 sequence: CASSAEGGGDTQYF. DNA of the CDR3: TGTGCCAGCAGCGCGGAAGGCGGAGGGGATACGCAGTATTTT.

V usage is TRBV14 and J usage is TRBJ1-1; no firm D call. This CDR3 spans 14 amino acids. Trimming took 0 bases from V and 4 from J, leaving 9 bases between them. CDR1 is SGHDN, CDR2 FVKESK, per germline. In DNA form, the CDR3 reads TGTGCCAGCAGCCAAGAAGTGATGAGCACTGAAGCTTTCTTT. Protein: CASSQEVMSTEAFF.

In this sample, this clone turned up once. The J gene is TRBJ2-7, the V gene TRBV6-6; possibly TRBD2 for D (5 bases). V was cut by 2 bases and J by 2 bases, with 7 bases left in between. The CDR3 is 13 amino acids. Germline V gene sequence: CDR1 MNHNY, CDR2 SVGAGI (reference sequence). CDR3 DNA sequence: TGTGCCAGCAGTTACCTGGAGGCCTACGAGCAGTACTTC. Encoded protein: CASSYLEAYEQYF.

This clone has only one observation. The chain links TRBV7-9 to TRBJ2-1; D uncertain. The CDR3 extends over 12 amino acids. Looked up from germline, CDR1 is SEHNR and CDR2 is FQNEAQ (reference sequence). The V end was cut by 3 bases, the J end by 10 bases, with 10 bases between. This chain's CDR3 is CASSFPTEEQFF. The CDR3 bases are TGTGCCAGCAGCTTCCCCACCGAGGAGCAGTTCTTC.

This chain connects TRBV5-6 to TRBJ1-6; 7 bases match TRBD1. V shed 0 bases, J shed 8 bases, and the junction held 8 bases outside the gene matches. The CDR3 sequence is 16 residues long. Per the germline V gene, CDR1 is SGHDT and CDR2 is YYEEEE. The CDR3 nucleotides read TGTGCCAGCAGCTTGGGGAGGACAGGAAGAGATTCACCCCTCCACTTT. Encoded protein: CASSLGRTGRDSPLHF.

V gene TRBV6-4 combines with J gene TRBJ2-1; 14 positions agree with TRBD2. J was trimmed by 0 bases and V by 5 bases; bases with no gene match: 12. The CDR3 has 20 residues. Germline lookup yields CDR1 MRHNA and CDR2 SNTAGT. The CDR3 DNA is TGTGCCAGCAGTCCGGGACTAGCGGGGGCCCCCGGGAGCTCCTACAATGAGCAGTTCTTC. Translation gives CASSPGLAGAPGSSYNEQFF.

The chain is built from TRBV29-1 and TRBJ2-7, with 9 bases aligning to TRBD2. In germline, CDR1 is SQVTM, CDR2 ANQGSEA. The CDR3 has 14 residues. The V gene end was trimmed by 1 base and the J gene end by 7 bases; junction bases not matched to a gene: 8. CDR3 sequence reads: CSVEAVAGVDEQYF. CDR3 DNA sequence: TGCAGCGTTGAAGCCGTAGCGGGAGTAGATGAGCAGTACTTC.

V usage is TRBV29-1 and J usage is TRBJ2-3; possible D gene TRBD2, 6 bases. Trimming cost V 3 bases and J 2 bases, with 9 bases left between them. Germline CDR1 and CDR2: SQVTM and ANQGSEA. The CDR3 has 13 residues. The CDR3: CSVDRENTDTQYF. The CDR3 region has the DNA TGCAGCGTTGACCGGGAGAACACAGATACGCAGTATTTT.

J is TRBJ2-7 and V is TRBV23-1; TRBD1 matches 7 bases. TRBV23-1 is annotated as an ORF whose role is uncertain. The CDR3 extends over 18 amino acids. With V trimmed by 6 bases and J by 2 bases, 19 bases remained unmatched. The CDR3 loop reads CASRYRGQQPSGPYEQYF. The DNA for the CDR3 is TGCGCCAGCAGGTACAGGGGCCAACAGCCTAGTGGCCCCTACGAGCAGTACTTC.

This clone has more than one count but fewer than ten. V is TRBV28 and J is TRBJ2-2, with D perhaps matching TRBD1 (5 bases). CDR3 length: 14 amino acids. Germline lookup yields CDR1 MDHEN and CDR2 SYDVKM. Trimming shortened V by 7 bases and J by 0 bases, and 9 bases separated the two germline ends. DNA of the CDR3: TGTGCCAGCATGGGGCCAGCGAACACCGGGGAGCTGTTTTTT. Amino acids: CASMGPANTGELFF.

This clone was recorded once. As DNA, the CDR3 is TGTGCCAGCAGCTTAGTAAGCCCGCCGGGCGAGCAGTACTTC. It encodes CASSLVSPPGEQYF. The rearrangement joins TRBV11-2 to TRBJ2-7; D is unclear. The CDR3 contains 14 residues. Germline V gene sequence: CDR1 SGHAT, CDR2 FQNNGV. The germline V and J ends were trimmed by 1 base and 6 bases, with 13 bases remaining between them.

The chain combines TRBV25-1 with TRBJ2-1; D is unclear. Germline assignment: CDR1 MGHDK and CDR2 SYGVNS. V shed 1 base and J shed 6 bases, with 7 bases lying between them. The CDR3 is 13 residues long. The CDR3 protein is CASSEFAGNEQFF. The CDR3 nucleotides are TGTGCCAGCAGTGAATTCGCAGGCAATGAGCAGTTCTTC. The complete variable domain, with remaining parts taken from reference TRBV25-1 and TRBJ2-1, reads EADIYQTPRYLVIGTGKKITLECSQTMGHDKMYWYQQDPGMELHLIHYSYGVNSTEKGDLSSESTVSRIRTEHFPLTLESARPSHTSQYLCASSEFAGNEQFFGPGTRLTVL.

The chain carries TRBV19 and TRBJ2-3, with D tentatively TRBD1 (5 bases). There are 11 residues in the CDR3. V lost 5 bases to trimming and J lost 9 bases, with 9 bases between them. Germline CDR1 and CDR2: LNHDA and SQIVND (reference sequence). Here the CDR3 DNA reads TGTGCCAGTAGTTCGCAGGGAACGCAGTATTTT. This sequence encodes CASSSQGTQYF.